The present entry profiles one TCR beta chain with its context. J lost 4 bases, V lost 2 bases, and 3 bases had no gene match. Germline CDR1 reads KGHSH; CDR2 reads LQKENI. The CDR3 length is 15 residues. This sample is part of a study of blood T cell repertoires in COVID-19. Study in general: Collection of acute and convalescent COVID-19 samples took place in the United States, Italy and Spain. T cells, B-cell-depleted T cells, or PBMCs supplied cDNA or gDNA.

In the study's own analysis: The assay estimated nucleated cells by amplifying reference gene primers. Here immunoSEQ multiplex PCR was the method, and the copy in TCRdb shows in-frame clones only, minus some. V, J and clone size are those of that table, while D and trimming were read from the DNA. Counted here are over 20,000 clones, approximately 83% occurring once; the ten biggest clones make up roughly 50%. Sequences were obtained from peripheral blood. The clonotype comes from a man between 65 and 79 years old with acute or convalescent COVID-19. The chain combines TRBV18 with TRBJ1-1; 11 bases match TRBD1. The CDR3 protein is CASSPIGTGGTEAFF. For the CDR3, the DNA is TGTGCCAGCTCACCAATCGGGACAGGGGGCACTGAAGCTTTCTTT.